This T cell receptor (beta chain) originates from a study of PD-1 blockade in classical Hodgkin lymphoma. Time point denoted: cycle 4 day 1 (C4D1), after five to seven weeks of nivolumab. Each and every patient relapsed after autologous stem cell transplantation, and patients got differing brentuximab vedotin exposure. Complete response, partial response or progressive disease constituted the best response categories observed. Repertoires were generated with immunoSEQ multiplex PCR, while TCRdb's copy carries only in-frame clones and drops some. The profile covers 90,000 to 100,000 clones, with about three quarters appearing a single time and less than 10% taken by the ten largest. The sequenced sample was peripheral blood mononuclear cells (PBMCs), obtained before the fourth cycle of nivolumab. The clonotype was recovered from a human donor with classical Hodgkin lymphoma.

This chain's CDR3 is CASSFFRAGASGERKTQYF. The DNA of the CDR3 is TGTGCCAGCAGCTTCTTCCGTGCGGGGGCTAGCGGAGAGCGGAAGACCCAGTACTTC. The V gene is TRBV11-2, the J gene TRBJ2-5, with D maybe TRBD2 (7 bases). The length of the CDR3 is 19 residues. V was trimmed by 3 bases and J by 6 bases, leaving 29 bases between them. Germline V gene data show CDR1 as SGHAT and CDR2 as FQNNGV.